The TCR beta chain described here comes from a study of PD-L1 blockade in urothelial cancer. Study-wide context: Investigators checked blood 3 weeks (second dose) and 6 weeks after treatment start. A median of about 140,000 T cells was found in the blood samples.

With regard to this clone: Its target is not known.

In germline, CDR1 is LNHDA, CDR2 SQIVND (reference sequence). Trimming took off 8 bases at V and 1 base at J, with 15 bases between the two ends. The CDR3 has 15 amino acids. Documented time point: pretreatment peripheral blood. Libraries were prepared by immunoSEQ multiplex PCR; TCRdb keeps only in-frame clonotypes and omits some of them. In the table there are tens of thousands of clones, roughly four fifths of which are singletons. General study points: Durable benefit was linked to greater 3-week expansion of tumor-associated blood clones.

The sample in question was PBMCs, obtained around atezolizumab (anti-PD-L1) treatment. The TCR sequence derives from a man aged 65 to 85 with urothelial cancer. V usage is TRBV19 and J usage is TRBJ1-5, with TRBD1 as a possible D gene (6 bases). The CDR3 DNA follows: TGTGCCAGTGGGAGCCGGACAGTCAGCAATCAGCCCCAGCATTTT. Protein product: CASGSRTVSNQPQHF.